One sample yielded the 3 T cell receptor beta chains listed below, sequenced in a study of cytomegalovirus exposure and HLA in healthy donors (dated by TCRdb to 2016 to 2017). Libraries were prepared through the immunoSEQ multiplex PCR assay. The multiplex PCR relied on a mix of 60 forward primers for TCR Vbeta segments and 13 reverse primers for TCR Jbeta segments. TCRdb retrieved this table from immuneACCESS and kept in-frame rearrangements only. Not all clones are present; in checked studies, unresolved V genes account for under half, and no reason is known for the remainder. This specimen's table enumerates about 100,000 clones. 0.59% of the sample comes from the top ten. The sample comprised PBMCs. The receptors stem from a man aged 45-65 years in good health and CMV-seronegative.

The chain is built from TRBV9 and TRBJ1-1; 7 bases match TRBD1. Losses at the gene ends were 4 bases for V and 4 bases for J; bases not matched to a gene: 19. CDR1 SGDLS and CDR2 YYNGEE come from the germline V gene. There are 18 residues in the CDR3. CDR3 in DNA: TGTGCCAGCAGCCCAGGGACAGCCTCTTCAGAAGTTAGCACTGAAGCTTTCTTT. This codes for CASSPGTASSEVSTEAFF.

J is TRBJ2-3 and V is TRBV7-9, with TRBD2 identical over 10 bases. The CDR3 extends over 14 amino acids. Germline-derived CDR1 and CDR2 are SEHNR and FQNEAQ (reference sequence). The trim removed 5 bases at V and 7 bases at J, leaving 6 bases unmatched. CDR3 DNA sequence: TGTGCCAGCAGCATGACTAGCGGGCTCCATACGCAGTATTTT. Translated: CASSMTSGLHTQYF.

This chain joins TRBV4-3 and TRBJ1-1; D unresolved. CDR1 LGHNA and CDR2 YSLEER come from the germline V gene. Between the trimmed V and J ends, which lost 0 bases and 6 bases, there was a span of 14 bases. The CDR3 extends over 15 amino acids. The CDR3, as DNA: TGCGCCAGCAGCCAAGATAACGGCCGGAGGGCTGAAGCTTTCTTT. Translation: CASSQDNGRRAEAFF.